The 32 T cell receptor beta chains given below trace back to one sample, sequenced in a study of T-cell memory formation after mild COVID-19. TCRdb reprocessed the 5' RACE reads with MiXCR, giving one entry per CDR3 protein. The repertoire has 350,000 to 400,000 distinct CDR3 sequences, over 20% of them found once; the top ten carry roughly an eighth. The specimen sequenced was PBMCs or a T cell subset sorted from them (not recorded which). Source of these receptors: an adult woman who had mild COVID-19 (a few samples of this study predate the infection). Cell type and time point are not known.

In nucleotides, the CDR3 is TGTGCCAGCAGCCAGGAAGAGGGGGGGTACACAGATACGCAGTATTTT. Encoded protein: CASSQEEGGYTDTQYF. The chain recombines TRBV4-2 with TRBJ2-3, with D possibly TRBD2 on 7 matching bases. This CDR3 is 16 amino acids long. Germline V gives CDR1 LGHNA, CDR2 YNFKEQ. V lost 3 bases to trimming and J lost 2 bases, with 15 bases between them.

The chain has TRBV7-3 and TRBJ2-7; D gene uncertain. This CDR3 is 13 amino acids long. Per the germline V gene, CDR1 is SGHTA and CDR2 is FQGTGA. Trimming took 3 bases from V and 1 from J, leaving 7 bases between them. The CDR3 DNA reads as TGTGCCAGCAGCTTTGAGCCTTCCTACGAGCAGTACTTC. Translation: CASSFEPSYEQYF.

A few counts support this clonotype. J is TRBJ2-3 and V is TRBV4-1; 13 nucleotides agree with TRBD2. Germline CDR1 and CDR2: MGHRA and YSYEKL. This CDR3 has 16 amino acids. With 2 bases clipped from V and 4 bases from J, the junction kept 3 bases outside the gene matches. CDR3 in amino acids: CASSQRTSGGADTQYF. The CDR3 nucleotides read TGCGCCAGCAGCCAACGGACTAGCGGGGGCGCAGATACGCAGTATTTT.

CDR3 coding DNA: TGTGCCAGCAGCTTCGCCGGACTAGCGGGACCCAAAAACATTCAGTACTTC. This gives the protein CASSFAGLAGPKNIQYF. The rearrangement joins TRBV7-2 to TRBJ2-4; the match to TRBD2 covers 12 bases. Germline V gene data show CDR1 as SGHTA and CDR2 as FQGNSA. V shed 3 bases and J 2 bases; nucleotides not matched to a gene: 5. CDR3 length equals 17 residues.

This chain connects TRBV14 to TRBJ2-7, with 8 bases fitting TRBD2. After removal of 4 bases from V and 0 bases from J, the junction contained 8 bases not matched to a gene. The CDR3 is 16 amino acids. Germline V gene sequence: CDR1 SGHDN, CDR2 FVKESK. The CDR3 DNA reads as TGTGCCAGCAGCCGCCTAACTAGCGGCAACTCCTACGAGCAGTACTTC. It encodes CASSRLTSGNSYEQYF. Drawing the rest from reference TRBV14 and TRBJ2-7, the complete variable domain is EAGVTQFPSHSVIEKGQTVTLRCDPISGHDNLYWYRRVMGKEIKFLLHFVKESKQDESGMPNNRFLAERTGGTYSTLKVQPAELEDSGVYFCASSRLTSGNSYEQYFGPGTRLTVT.

This chain joins TRBV10-3 and TRBJ2-5, with D tentatively TRBD1 (6 bases). CDR1 is ENHRY, CDR2 SYGVKD, per germline. The CDR3 has 17 amino acids. The ends were cut back, 0 bases at V and 4 bases at J, with 18 bases in the middle. This CDR3 reads CAISESTRAGVIETQYF. CDR3 sequence (DNA): TGTGCCATCAGTGAGTCGACTCGGGCAGGGGTAATAGAGACCCAGTACTTC.

The chain uses TRBV20-1 and TRBJ2-7; 7 bases are shared with TRBD1. Germline values: CDR1 DFQATT, CDR2 SNEGSKA (reference sequence). Unmatched junction bases numbered 13, after V lost 4 bases and J lost 7 bases. This CDR3 is built from 14 residues. The CDR3 spells CSANSGTASPEQYF. Here the CDR3 DNA reads TGCAGTGCTAACTCCGGGACAGCCTCCCCGGAGCAGTACTTC.

CDR3: CSVRLSGTEAFF. The DNA of the CDR3 is TGCAGCGTTAGGTTATCAGGCACTGAAGCTTTCTTT. The chain is built from TRBV29-1 and TRBJ1-1; no reliable D call. CDR3 length: 12 residues. In germline, CDR1 is SQVTM, CDR2 ANQGSEA. V gave up 5 bases and J gave up 4 bases, with 11 bases separating them. The full variable domain, with the rest looked up from reference TRBV29-1 and TRBJ1-1, is SAVISQKPSRDICQRGTSLTIQCQVDSQVTMMFWYRQQPGQSLTLIATANQGSEATYESGFVIDKFPISRPNLTFSTLTVSNMSPEDSSIYLCSVRLSGTEAFFGQGTRLTVV.

The chain combines TRBV5-5 with TRBJ1-2, with a tentative D call TRBD1 (5 bases). Germline V CDR1 and CDR2: SGHKS, YYEKEE (reference sequence). The CDR3 loop spans 15 amino acids. Trimming removed 1 base at V and 6 bases at J, with 16 bases between. The CDR3 DNA is TGTGCCAGCAGCTTGCTTGGGGGGATAGGGAATGGCTACACCTTC. Its translation: CASSLLGGIGNGYTF.

This clonotype was observed a few times. The rearrangement joins TRBV30 to TRBJ2-7; tentative D call: TRBD2 (5 bases). The CDR3 contains 13 residues. Germline CDR1 is GTSNPN and CDR2 is SVGIG (reference sequence). Trimming took off 4 bases at V and 2 bases at J, with 12 bases between the two ends. CDR3 residues: CAWTPGLTYEQYF. Here the CDR3 DNA reads TGTGCCTGGACACCAGGACTGACCTACGAGCAGTACTTC.

This clonotype appeared a few times. The chain links TRBV2 to TRBJ2-1; TRBD2 agrees at 9 bases. This CDR3 has 19 residues. The trim removed 3 bases at V and 0 bases at J, leaving 12 bases unmatched. Germline V gene sequence: CDR1 SNHLY, CDR2 FYNNEI. Written as DNA, the CDR3 is TGTGCCAGCAGTGATGAGGCAGACCTAGCGGGGAACTCCTACAATGAGCAGTTCTTC. Translation gives CASSDEADLAGNSYNEQFF.

This clonotype appeared a few times. The chain joins TRBV7-9 to TRBJ2-5, with D unresolved. The CDR3 runs to 13 residues. V was shortened by 4 bases and J by 7 bases, with 13 bases between the two germline ends. Germline CDR1 and CDR2: SEHNR and FQNEAQ (reference sequence). The CDR3 bases are TGTGCCAGCAGCTCGCCGAACGGTGGGACCCAGTACTTC. It is translated as CASSSPNGGTQYF.

This clonotype has more than one count but fewer than ten. This CDR3 reads CASSVGAGGTETQYF. The CDR3 nucleotides are TGTGCCAGCAGCGTAGGGGCAGGGGGCACGGAGACCCAGTACTTC. The chain joins TRBV9 to TRBJ2-5; TRBD1 matches 8 bases. The V and J ends lost 0 bases and 5 bases, in that order; junction bases with no gene match: 6. Germline V gene data show CDR1 as SGDLS and CDR2 as YYNGEE. This CDR3 is built from 15 residues.

The chain has TRBV19 and TRBJ1-2; no clear D. Trimming cost V 11 bases and J 2 bases, with 9 bases left between them. Germline V gene lookup returns CDR1 LNHDA and CDR2 SQIVND (reference sequence). The CDR3 has 11 residues. The CDR3 protein is CASTRNYGYTF. CDR3 nucleotide sequence: TGTGCCTCGACCAGAAACTATGGCTACACCTTC.

The J gene is TRBJ2-3, the V gene TRBV7-6; 11 bases map to TRBD2. The germline V gene encodes CDR1 SGHVS and CDR2 FNYEAQ. V lost 6 bases, J lost 6 bases, and 11 bases stayed unmatched. The CDR3 runs 16 residues. For the CDR3, the DNA is TGTGCCAGCAGTCGGGGACTAGCGGACTTTCGGGATACGCAGTATTTT. This gives the protein CASSRGLADFRDTQYF.

This clonotype was seen a few times. The chain has TRBV7-3 and TRBJ2-1; TRBD1 matches at 10 bases. The CDR3 consists of 18 residues. J was trimmed by 0 bases and V by 4 bases; bases with no gene match: 9. Germline V CDR1 and CDR2: SGHTA, FQGTGA. CDR3 loop: CASSSPGTGESSYNEQFF. The CDR3 coding sequence is TGTGCCAGCAGCTCACCCGGGACAGGGGAGAGCTCCTACAATGAGCAGTTCTTC.

V is TRBV10-2 and J is TRBJ1-1; tentative D call: TRBD1 (5 bases). Germline V gene lookup returns CDR1 WSHSY and CDR2 SAAADI. V lost 7 bases and J 4 bases, leaving 13 bases between the germline ends. The CDR3 spans 13 residues. CDR3 in amino acids: CASKETAGTEAFF. As DNA, the CDR3 is TGCGCCAGCAAGGAGACAGCCGGCACTGAAGCTTTCTTT.

The V gene is TRBV3-1, the J gene TRBJ2-7; 8 bases line up with TRBD1. V gave up 4 bases and J gave up 6 bases; unmatched junction bases: 11. CDR1 and CDR2 (germline): LGHDT, YNNKEL (reference sequence). CDR3 size: 15 residues. In DNA form, the CDR3 reads TGTGCCAGCAGCCCTACCGGGACAGGATTTGGCGAGCAGTACTTC. This translates into CASSPTGTGFGEQYF.

The V and J genes are TRBV4-1 and TRBJ2-5, with D unclear. In germline, CDR1 is MGHRA, CDR2 YSYEKL. V lost 1 base to trimming and J lost 4 bases, with 13 bases between them. This CDR3 is built from 15 residues. The CDR3 DNA reads as TGCGCCAGCAGCCAAGGAACGTCGTATGGAGAGACCCAGTACTTC. Its protein product is CASSQGTSYGETQYF.

CDR3 in amino acids: CASSLAGVISTDTQYF. In DNA form, the CDR3 reads TGTGCCAGCAGCCTTGCCGGGGTGATTTCCACAGATACGCAGTATTTT. The chain combines TRBV9 with TRBJ2-3, with a possible D match to TRBD2 (5 bases). The CDR3 consists of 16 residues. CDR1 SGDLS and CDR2 YYNGEE come from the germline V gene. V was pared by 4 bases and J by 2 bases, with 17 bases between.

This clonotype was recorded at least ten times. The V and J genes are TRBV20-1 and TRBJ2-3; no definite D call. There are 14 residues in the CDR3. V was trimmed by 6 bases and J by 3 bases, leaving 16 bases between them. Germline CDR1 DFQATT, CDR2 SNEGSKA (reference sequence). The CDR3 here is CSARHQWLTDTQYF. The DNA for the CDR3 is TGCAGTGCCCGCCACCAGTGGTTGACAGATACGCAGTATTTT.

The CDR3 here is CATSRDSPTGPANEKLFF. CDR3 sequence (DNA): TGTGCCACCAGCAGAGACTCCCCGACAGGGCCGGCTAATGAAAAACTGTTTTTT. The V and J genes are TRBV15 and TRBJ1-4; 7 bases map to TRBD1. The CDR3 sequence is 18 residues long. With 0 bases clipped from V and 3 bases from J, the junction kept 10 bases outside the gene matches. CDR1 and CDR2 from the germline V gene are LNHNV and YYDKDF (reference sequence).

CDR3 protein: CASSSRDREGTDTQYF. Written as DNA, the CDR3 is TGTGCCAGCAGCTCTAGGGACAGGGAGGGCACAGATACGCAGTATTTT. V and J are TRBV5-6 and TRBJ2-3, with 9 bases that match TRBD1. CDR1 and CDR2 (germline): SGHDT, YYEEEE. The CDR3 is made up of 16 amino acids. The V gene end was trimmed by 3 bases and the J gene end by 1 base; junction bases not matched to a gene: 6.

This chain's CDR3 is CASSEQDLGRYGYTF. CDR3 sequence (DNA): TGTGCCAGCAGTGAACAGGACCTAGGACGCTATGGCTACACCTTC. This sequence joins TRBV2 and TRBJ1-2; no definite D call. CDR3 length equals 15 residues. The V end was cut by 2 bases, the J end by 4 bases, with 14 bases between. Germline values: CDR1 SNHLY, CDR2 FYNNEI.

The V and J genes are TRBV12-3 or TRBV12-4 and TRBJ2-2; 13 bases are shared with TRBD2. The CDR3 contains 20 residues. V was pared by 7 bases and J by 4 bases, with 18 bases of the junction left unmatched. CDR3 sequence (DNA): TGTGCCAGCATTTCCCGGGCCGGGACTAGCGGGGCCTTGGGCACCGGGGAGCTGTTTTTT. Its translation: CASISRAGTSGALGTGELFF.

There are a few counts of this clonotype. The rearrangement joins TRBV7-9 to TRBJ2-3; D is unresolved. The CDR3 has 14 residues. The germline gives CDR1 SEHNR, CDR2 FQNEAQ (reference sequence). V lost 5 bases and J 2 bases, leaving 11 bases between the germline ends. The CDR3 DNA reads as TGTGCCAGCAGCGAACCCCGGGCCACAGATACGCAGTATTTT. It is translated as CASSEPRATDTQYF.

This clonotype was observed a handful of times. This chain connects TRBV27 to TRBJ1-1; possibly TRBD1 for D (6 bases). Trimming cost V 6 bases and J 5 bases, with 19 bases left between them. CDR3 length: 15 residues. Germline V gene sequence: CDR1 MNHEY, CDR2 SMNVEV (reference sequence). DNA for the CDR3: TGTGCCAGCAGGGACCGGGGGGGCTCGAGGACTGAAGCTTTCTTT. Its translation is CASRDRGGSRTEAFF.

This chain connects TRBV20-1 to TRBJ1-5; D unclear. Germline CDR1 DFQATT, CDR2 SNEGSKA (reference sequence). V lost 3 bases and J 1 base, leaving 10 bases between the germline ends. The CDR3 runs 14 residues. CDR3 in amino acids: CSASRGPSNQPQHF. CDR3 sequence (DNA): TGCAGTGCTAGTAGAGGCCCAAGCAATCAGCCCCAGCATTTT.

This rearrangement joins TRBV6-4 to TRBJ2-7; 12 nucleotides line up with TRBD2. J gave up 6 bases and V 3 bases, and 6 bases lay outside the gene matches. Germline V CDR1 and CDR2: MRHNA, SNTAGT. The CDR3 is 15 amino acids. The CDR3 here is CASSDGLAGGLEQYF. CDR3 coding DNA: TGTGCCAGCAGTGATGGGCTAGCGGGAGGGCTCGAGCAGTACTTC.

The CDR3 bases are TGTGCCAGCAGTCCTTACAGGGATCTCAATGGCTACACCTTC. Translating gives CASSPYRDLNGYTF. The genes are TRBV12-3 or TRBV12-4 and TRBJ1-2; a possible D gene is TRBD1 (6 bases). V was trimmed by 5 bases and J by 6 bases, leaving 16 bases between them. The CDR3 is 14 residues long.

This clonotype was found a few times. The rearrangement links TRBV12-3 or TRBV12-4 to TRBJ2-3; D gene unclear. This CDR3 region has 12 residues. Trimming took off 3 bases at V and 7 bases at J, with 8 bases between the two ends. CDR3 amino acids: CASSFVAYTQYF. CDR3 DNA sequence: TGTGCCAGCAGTTTCGTCGCCTATACGCAGTATTTT.

CDR3 sequence reads: CASSYSNNRAEQYF. CDR3 DNA: TGTGCCAGCAGTTACTCGAATAATAGAGCCGAGCAGTACTTC. The V gene is TRBV6-6, the J gene TRBJ2-7; D unresolved. The CDR3 totals 14 residues. The V gene lost 0 bases and the J gene lost 6 bases, with 12 bases spanning the gap. The V gene's germline CDR1 is MNHNY and CDR2 SVGAGI (reference sequence).